Below are 2 T cell receptor beta chains sequenced from a single sample in a study of blood T cell repertoires in COVID-19. The assay was immunoSEQ multiplex PCR, and TCRdb's table has in-frame clones only and misses some. The repertoire holds some 35,000 clones, with around 90% as singletons. The source material was peripheral blood. All receptors come from a human donor in a cohort sampled during active COVID-19.

This chain links TRBV12-3 or TRBV12-4 with TRBJ2-1; 9 bases align to TRBD2. This CDR3 is 13 amino acids long. J lost 7 bases, V lost 6 bases, and 4 bases had no gene match. CDR3 region: CASRGLAGNEQFF. In DNA, the CDR3 is TGTGCCAGCAGGGGACTAGCCGGGAATGAGCAGTTCTTC.

J is TRBJ1-2 and V is TRBV6-5; D remains ambiguous. The CDR3 is 13 amino acids. Trimming stripped 5 bases from V and 3 bases from J, with 10 bases between. From germline, CDR1 is MNHEY and CDR2 SVGAGI. This CDR3 reads CASSRLQDYGYTF. For the CDR3, the DNA is TGTGCCAGCAGTCGTTTACAAGACTATGGCTACACCTTC.